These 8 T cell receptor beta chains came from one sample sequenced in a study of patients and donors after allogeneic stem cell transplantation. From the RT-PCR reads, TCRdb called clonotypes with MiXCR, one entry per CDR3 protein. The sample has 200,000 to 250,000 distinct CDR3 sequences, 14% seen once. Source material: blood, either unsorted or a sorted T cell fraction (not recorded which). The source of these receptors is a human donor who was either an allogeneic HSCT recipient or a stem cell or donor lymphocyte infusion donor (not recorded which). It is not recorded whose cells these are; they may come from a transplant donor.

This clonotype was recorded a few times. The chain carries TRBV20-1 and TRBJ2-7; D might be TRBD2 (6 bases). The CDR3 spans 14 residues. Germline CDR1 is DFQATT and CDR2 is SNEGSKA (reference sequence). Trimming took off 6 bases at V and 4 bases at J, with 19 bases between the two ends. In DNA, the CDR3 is TGCAGTGCACAAATTACGGGAGCGGGTTACGAGCAGTACTTC. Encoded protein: CSAQITGAGYEQYF.

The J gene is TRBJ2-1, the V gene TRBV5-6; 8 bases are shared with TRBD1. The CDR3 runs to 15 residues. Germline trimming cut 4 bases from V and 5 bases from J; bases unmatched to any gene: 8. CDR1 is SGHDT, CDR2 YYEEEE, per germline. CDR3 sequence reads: CASSLPGQAHNEQFF. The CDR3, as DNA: TGTGCCAGCAGCCTGCCGGGACAGGCCCACAATGAGCAGTTCTTC.

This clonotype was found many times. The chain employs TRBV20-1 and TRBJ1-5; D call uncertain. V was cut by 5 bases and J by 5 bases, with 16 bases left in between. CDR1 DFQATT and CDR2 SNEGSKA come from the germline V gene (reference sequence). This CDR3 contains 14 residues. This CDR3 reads CSAPQATPYQPQHF. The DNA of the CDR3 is TGCAGTGCTCCCCAGGCAACCCCATATCAGCCCCAGCATTTT.

CDR3 residues: CASSPSGRVGVGYEQYF. CDR3 nucleotides: TGTGCCAGCAGCCCTAGCGGGAGGGTTGGTGTCGGCTACGAGCAGTACTTC. The chain uses TRBV11-3 and TRBJ2-7; TRBD2 aligns across 12 bases. The germline V gene has CDR1 SGHNT and CDR2 YENEEA. J lost 3 bases, V lost 5 bases, and 11 bases had no gene match. CDR3 length: 17 residues.

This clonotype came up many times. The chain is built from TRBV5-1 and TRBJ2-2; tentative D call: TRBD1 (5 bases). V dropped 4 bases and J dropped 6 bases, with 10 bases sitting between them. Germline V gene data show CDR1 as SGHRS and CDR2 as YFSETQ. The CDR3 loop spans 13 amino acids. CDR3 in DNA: TGCGCCAGCAGCACGACAGTGTCCGGGGAGCTGTTTTTT. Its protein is CASSTTVSGELFF.

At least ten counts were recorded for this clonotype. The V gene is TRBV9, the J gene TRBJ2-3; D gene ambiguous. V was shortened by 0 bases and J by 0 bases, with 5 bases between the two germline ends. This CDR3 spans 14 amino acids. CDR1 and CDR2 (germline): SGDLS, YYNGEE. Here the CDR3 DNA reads TGTGCCAGCAGCGTAGAGGTTAGCACAGATACGCAGTATTTT. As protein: CASSVEVSTDTQYF.

DNA for the CDR3: TGTGCCAGCAGCCCCGCGGGTGCGGGGGGCACTGAAGCTTTCTTT. The encoded protein is CASSPAGAGGTEAFF. The rearrangement uses TRBV5-6 and TRBJ1-1; perhaps TRBD1 as D (5 bases). The germline V gene has CDR1 SGHDT and CDR2 YYEEEE. This CDR3 region has 15 residues. The V gene lost 4 bases and the J gene lost 4 bases, with 17 bases spanning the gap.

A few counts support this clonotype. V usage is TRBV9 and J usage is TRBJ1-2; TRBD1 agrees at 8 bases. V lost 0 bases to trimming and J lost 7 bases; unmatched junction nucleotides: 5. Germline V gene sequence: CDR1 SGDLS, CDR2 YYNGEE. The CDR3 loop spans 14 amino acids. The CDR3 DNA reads TGTGCCAGCAGCGTAGAGGCAGGGGGCTCTGGCTACACCTTC. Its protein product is CASSVEAGGSGYTF.